This T cell receptor beta chain was retrieved from a study of T-cell memory formation after mild COVID-19. Study information: TCR clusters were mostly donor specific. Study-level findings and limits: Whether second-wave clones peaking at day 37 were SARS-CoV-2 specific went unconfirmed. Cross-reactive memory appears to have joined, as suggested by some responding clones showing up in pre-infection memory.

Concerning this clonotype: The antigen remains undetermined.

TCR alpha and TCR beta cDNA libraries with sample barcodes and UMIs came from 5'RACE using constant-segment primers. MiXCR, applied by TCRdb to the 5' RACE reads, yields one record per CDR3 protein. Seen here are some 320,000 distinct CDR3 sequences, more than 15% observed once, and the top ten hold under 25%. CDR3 length: 15 residues. V was pared by 6 bases and J by 5 bases, with 20 bases between. Germline V gene data show CDR1 as KGHSH and CDR2 as LQKENI. The receptor was derived from a man aged 18 to 30 who had mild COVID-19 (a few samples of this study predate the infection). Cell type and time point are not known. The chain is built from TRBV18 and TRBJ2-7; D might be TRBD2 (5 bases). Sequencing was performed on PBMCs or a T cell subset sorted from them (not recorded which). For the CDR3, the DNA is TGTGCCAGCTCCCACCTGGACTGGTTGGTCCACGAGCAGTACTTC. Translated, it gives CASSHLDWLVHEQYF.